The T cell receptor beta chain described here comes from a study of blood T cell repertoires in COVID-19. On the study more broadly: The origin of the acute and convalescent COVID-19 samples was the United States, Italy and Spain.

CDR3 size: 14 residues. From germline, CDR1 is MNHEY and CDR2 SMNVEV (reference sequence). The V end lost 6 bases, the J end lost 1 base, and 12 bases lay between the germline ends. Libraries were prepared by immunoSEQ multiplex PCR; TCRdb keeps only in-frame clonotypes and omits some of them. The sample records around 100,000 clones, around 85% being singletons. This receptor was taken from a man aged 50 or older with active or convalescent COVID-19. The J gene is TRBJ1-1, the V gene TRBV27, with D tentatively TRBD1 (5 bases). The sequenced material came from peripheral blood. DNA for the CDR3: TGTGCCAGCAGCTTCACAGGCAGGAACACTGAAGCTTTCTTT. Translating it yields CASSFTGRNTEAFF.